This T cell receptor (beta chain) was identified during a study of cytomegalovirus exposure and HLA in healthy donors. Findings and caveats of the study: Researchers counted around 180 TCR beta chains as cytomegalovirus-associated. Some V segments could not be told apart, so they were left out, TRBV6-2 and TRBV6-3 among them. Previous analysis showed most TCR beta V segments were productive about 90% or about 30% of the time.

V lost 2 bases and J lost 6, with 3 bases in between. The CDR3 consists of 11 residues. Germline CDR1 SGHRS, CDR2 YFSETQ. In regard to this clone: Its antigen remains unidentified.

Researchers ran the PCR with 60 Vbeta and 13 Jbeta primers. Original handling: In a later analysis, some 80 million unique TCR beta chains included roughly 11 million shared by two or more donors. Sequencing was performed with immunoSEQ multiplex PCR; in TCRdb, only in-frame clones are kept and a portion is missing. From that table come the V and J calls and clone size; the DNA was used to work out D and trimming. The sample records around 92,000 clones, approximately 80% being singletons. This receptor was identified in a man in his 60s in good health and CMV-seropositive. The specimen was PBMCs. The genes are TRBV5-1 and TRBJ2-1; D not resolved. As DNA, the CDR3 is TGCGCCAGCAGCTTAGCCAATGAGCAGTTCTTC. This sequence encodes CASSLANEQFF.